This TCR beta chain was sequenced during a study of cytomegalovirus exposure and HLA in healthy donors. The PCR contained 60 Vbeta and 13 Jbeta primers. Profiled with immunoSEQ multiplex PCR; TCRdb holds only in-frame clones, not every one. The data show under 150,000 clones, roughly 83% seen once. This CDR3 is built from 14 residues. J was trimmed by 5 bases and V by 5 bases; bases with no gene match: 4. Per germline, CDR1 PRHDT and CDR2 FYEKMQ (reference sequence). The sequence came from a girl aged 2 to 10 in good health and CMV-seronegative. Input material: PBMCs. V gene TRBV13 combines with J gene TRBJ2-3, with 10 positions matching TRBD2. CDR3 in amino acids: CASSAGLAIDTQYF. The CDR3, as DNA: TGTGCCAGCAGCGCGGGACTAGCGATAGATACGCAGTATTTT.